The 13 T cell receptor beta chains listed next were all sequenced from one sample in a study of T cell repertoires in cytomegalovirus infection. Their antigens are not known. TCRdb re-derived calls from the reads in MiXCR, one entry per CDR3 protein. The top ten clones hold about 41% of a sample with about half a million distinct CDR3 sequences, 40% to 50% of them seen once. This sample comprised cultured PBMCs, obtained from culture after CMV antigen stimulation. The source of these receptors is a human donor in good health (CMV status not recorded). Some clones in this sample may be carry-over from other donors' samples.

A few counts support this clonotype. The V call is TRBV20-1, the J call TRBJ2-3; no clear D. Germline CDR1 DFQATT, CDR2 SNEGSKA (reference sequence). V was pared by 2 bases and J by 2 bases, with 11 bases between. The CDR3 is made up of 14 amino acids. CDR3 sequence: CSARRQTATDTQYF. Written as DNA, the CDR3 is TGCAGTGCTAGAAGGCAAACAGCCACAGATACGCAGTATTTT.

This clonotype has only a few counts. The chain has TRBV7-2 and TRBJ2-3, with TRBD1 identical over 7 bases. Losses at the gene ends were 5 bases for V and 3 bases for J; bases not matched to a gene: 11. Germline CDR1 SGHTA, CDR2 FQGNSA. This CDR3 has 16 amino acids. This CDR3 is CASSRLGQPITDTQYF. CDR3 sequence (DNA): TGTGCCAGCAGCCGACTGGGACAGCCGATTACAGATACGCAGTATTTT.

This clonotype has just a few counts. The CDR3 spells CASSRGYSYEQYF. The CDR3 DNA sequence: TGTGCCAGCAGCCGGGGGTACTCCTACGAGCAGTACTTC. The chain couples TRBV6-2 or TRBV6-3 to TRBJ2-7; D might be TRBD2 (6 bases). V dropped 6 bases and J dropped 0 bases, with 9 bases sitting between them. This CDR3 is 13 amino acids long. Germline CDR1 MNHEY, CDR2 SVGEGT.

This chain links TRBV4-1 with TRBJ2-1; TRBD1 matches at 9 bases. The CDR3 extends over 14 amino acids. V lost 6 bases to trimming and J lost 6 bases; unmatched junction nucleotides: 6. The germline V gene encodes CDR1 MGHRA and CDR2 YSYEKL. CDR3 nucleotides: TGCGCCAGCAGTAGGGACAGGGTAATCAATGAGCAGTTCTTC. It encodes CASSRDRVINEQFF.

The chain has TRBV19 and TRBJ1-1; no reliable D call. Germline V gives CDR1 LNHDA, CDR2 SQIVND (reference sequence). The CDR3 is made up of 15 amino acids. Trimming pared 2 bases from V and 2 bases from J, leaving 12 bases between. The CDR3 coding sequence is TGTGCCAGTAGTATAAAAGGTTGGAGAAACACTGAAGCTTTCTTT. It is translated as CASSIKGWRNTEAFF.

V and J are TRBV7-6 and TRBJ1-4, with TRBD1 matching over 7 bases. The junction had 21 bases not matched to a gene; V was cut back by 5 bases and J by 0 bases. The V gene's germline CDR1 is SGHVS and CDR2 FNYEAQ. This CDR3 region has 21 residues. The chain's CDR3 is CASSRGLRTTGTAPTNEKLFF. Here the CDR3 DNA reads TGTGCCAGCAGCCGTGGACTCCGAACTACTGGGACAGCTCCAACTAATGAAAAACTGTTTTTT.

The rearrangement joins TRBV20-1 to TRBJ2-1, with a weak D call TRBD1 (7 bases). CDR1 DFQATT and CDR2 SNEGSKA come from the germline V gene (reference sequence). Trimming stripped 6 bases from V and 8 bases from J, with 8 bases between. CDR3 length: 10 amino acids. The CDR3 nucleotides read TGCAGTGCCAGGGGGGATGAGCAGTTCTTC. Encoded protein: CSARGDEQFF.

This sequence joins TRBV7-9 and TRBJ2-7; 7 nucleotides line up with TRBD1. There are 15 residues in the CDR3. V was pared by 1 base and J by 2 bases, with 5 bases of the junction left unmatched. The germline gives CDR1 SEHNR, CDR2 FQNEAQ (reference sequence). CDR3 nucleotide sequence: TGTGCCAGCAGCTTAGGGACAGGTGATACCTACGAGCAGTACTTC. It codes for CASSLGTGDTYEQYF.

The J gene is TRBJ2-3, the V gene TRBV4-1, with 11 bases aligning to TRBD2. V lost 4 bases and J lost 5; bases outside the gene matches: 5. This CDR3 contains 15 residues. From germline, CDR1 is MGHRA and CDR2 YSYEKL. CDR3 coding DNA: TGCGCCAGCAGCCTTTTAGCGGGGGGGCAAGATACGCAGTATTTT. Translated, it gives CASSLLAGGQDTQYF.

This clonotype was recorded only once. This chain links TRBV7-4 with TRBJ1-6; possibly TRBD1 for D (5 bases). The germline V and J ends were trimmed by 5 bases and 9 bases, with 17 bases remaining between them. The germline V gene encodes CDR1 SGHVT and CDR2 SQSDAQ. There are 15 residues in the CDR3. CDR3 amino acids: CASSHPGTWSSPLHF. The CDR3 DNA reads as TGTGCCAGCAGCCATCCAGGGACTTGGAGTTCACCCCTCCACTTT.

The V and J genes are TRBV7-9 and TRBJ1-3; 7 bases align to TRBD1. This CDR3 is 16 amino acids long. The V and J ends lost 4 bases and 5 bases, in that order; junction bases with no gene match: 11. The germline V gene encodes CDR1 SEHNR and CDR2 FQNEAQ (reference sequence). The CDR3 bases are TGTGCCAGCAGCTCCCCTACTCAGGGACAGCGAAACACCATATATTTT. This encodes CASSSPTQGQRNTIYF.

The gene calls are TRBV6-6 and TRBJ2-2, with a tentative D call TRBD2 (5 bases). V was clipped by 8 bases and J by 4 bases, with 14 bases between them. Germline CDR1 reads MNHNY; CDR2 reads SVGAGI (reference sequence). The CDR3 extends over 14 amino acids. CDR3 sequence: CASRLRGGTGELFF. The CDR3 nucleotides are TGTGCCAGCCGGTTACGGGGTGGCACCGGGGAGCTGTTTTTT.

The chain has TRBV7-2 and TRBJ2-3, with 14 bases matching TRBD2. The germline V gene encodes CDR1 SGHTA and CDR2 FQGNSA. The length of the CDR3 is 16 residues. With 4 bases clipped from V and 6 bases from J, the junction kept 6 bases outside the gene matches. This CDR3 is CASSSRLAGGGDTQYF. The CDR3 nucleotides are TGTGCCAGCAGCTCCCGACTAGCGGGGGGGGGCGATACGCAGTATTTT.